The rows below give T cell receptor beta chains drawn from one sample of a study of blood T cell repertoires in COVID-19. Profiled with immunoSEQ multiplex PCR; TCRdb holds only in-frame clones, not every one. The sample consists of under 300,000 clones, about nine tenths of them appearing once. Input material: PBMCs or T cells enriched from blood (not recorded which). The origin of the receptors is a woman in her thirties with acute COVID-19. Both conserved end residues are part of each CDR3. A D gene is named only where the DNA matches it firmly. Clone size is stated in some rows and not others, as once, few, many or a class when expanded.

clone size	J gene	V gene	D gene	CDR3 DNA	CDR3 protein
.	TRBJ1-6	TRBV7-3	TRBD1	TGTGCCAGCAGCTTATGGCCGTCCGGGACAGGGGGGAAGGATTCACCCCTCCACTTT	CASSLWPSGTGGKDSPLHF
.	TRBJ2-7	TRBV18	TRBD2	TGTGCCAGCTCACCAGAGAGGGTCACTAGCGACGAGCAGTACTTC	CASSPERVTSDEQYF
.	TRBJ1-1	TRBV19	.	TGTGCCAGTAGACTCCAGGGTTATCGGGTGGACACTGAAGCTTTCTTT	CASRLQGYRVDTEAFF
.	TRBJ1-1	TRBV19	TRBD1	TGTGCCAGTCGCCGAAGGGGACAGGGGAACACTGAAGCTTTCTTT	CASRRRGQGNTEAFF
.	TRBJ2-2	TRBV7-9	.	TGTGCCAGCAGCTTAACAAACACCGGGGAGCTGTTTTTT	CASSLTNTGELFF
.	TRBJ2-1	TRBV11-1	.	TGTGCCAGCAGCTTATCTGGGAGCTCCTACAATGAGCAGTTCTTC	CASSLSGSSYNEQFF
.	TRBJ2-2	TRBV18	TRBD2	TGTGCCAGCTCACCGGGACTAGCTAACACCGGGGAGCTGTTTTTT	CASSPGLANTGELFF
.	TRBJ2-3	TRBV19	TRBD2	TGTGCCAGTAGTGCCGGGACTAGCGGGACCATCACAGATACGCAGTATTTT	CASSAGTSGTITDTQYF
.	TRBJ2-1	TRBV30	.	TGTGCCTGGAGTGTTCTCCAGGTAGTTTCCGACAATGAGCAGTTCTTC	CAWSVLQVVSDNEQFF
.	TRBJ1-2	TRBV28	.	TGTGCCAGCAGTTTAAGGCCCTCCCGTGCAGGGGACTATGGCTACACCTTC	CASSLRPSRAGDYGYTF
once	TRBJ2-5	TRBV5-1	TRBD1	TGCGCCAGCAGCCTGAGAACACAGGGGGATTGGGAGACCCAGTACTTC	CASSLRTQGDWETQYF
.	TRBJ1-5	TRBV7-9	TRBD1	TGTGCCAGCAGCCTTCTTCATGGGACAGGGGGCCTTCAGCCCCAGCATTTT	CASSLLHGTGGLQPQHF
.	TRBJ2-1	TRBV24-1	TRBD1	TGTGCCACCAGTGACTCCGGGACAGCCCCTGAGCAGTTCTTC	CATSDSGTAPEQFF
.	TRBJ1-1	TRBV6-5	.	TGTGCCAGCAGTTACTCGGAGGGGGGGCTGACTGAAGCTTTCTTT	CASSYSEGGLTEAFF
.	TRBJ1-2	TRBV5-4	.	TGTGCCAGCAGCTCGACCCGGGCAGGGTCGTGGTATGGCTACACCTTC	CASSSTRAGSWYGYTF
.	TRBJ1-6	TRBV28	TRBD1	TGTGCCAGCAGTTTTTTCAGGGGGCATTCACCCCTCCACTTT	CASSFFRGHSPLHF
.	TRBJ1-5	TRBV18	TRBD1	TGTGCCAGCTCACCCCGGGACAGAATTAATCAGCCCCAGCATTTT	CASSPRDRINQPQHF
.	TRBJ1-5	TRBV6-2/TRBV6-3	.	TGTGCCAGCAGTTCAGGACAGACTAATCAGCCCCAGCATTTT	CASSSGQTNQPQHF
.	TRBJ1-5	TRBV28	.	TGTGCCAGCAGTTTTTCATCTAGCAATCAGCCCCAGCATTTT	CASSFSSSNQPQHF
.	TRBJ1-2	TRBV7-6	.	TGTGCCAGCAGCGATAACCTCTCCGGACACTCCATCTATGGCTACACCTTC	CASSDNLSGHSIYGYTF
.	TRBJ2-1	TRBV12-3/TRBV12-4	TRBD1	TGTGCCAGCAGCACGACAGGGGGGCATGAGCAGTTCTTC	CASSTTGGHEQFF
.	TRBJ2-1	TRBV7-3	.	TGTGCCAGCAGCAGTCGGGGGAATGAGCAGTTCTTC	CASSSRGNEQFF
few	TRBJ1-1	TRBV28	.	TGTGCCAGCAGTTTTGGGGGGGCCAGGATTACTGAAGCTTTCTTT	CASSFGGARITEAFF
.	TRBJ2-7	TRBV7-8	.	TGTGCCAGCAGCCTGAACGGCTACGAGCAGTACTTC	CASSLNGYEQYF
.	TRBJ2-7	TRBV7-6	.	TGTGCCAGCAGCTTAGTCTACGGCTACGAGCAGTACTTC	CASSLVYGYEQYF
.	TRBJ2-3	TRBV6-5	TRBD1	TGTGCCAGCAGTTATGACAGGGGACCCGATACGCAGTATTTT	CASSYDRGPDTQYF
.	TRBJ2-1	TRBV9	TRBD2	TGTGCCAGCAGCGTGGCGGGGGGTATTGGATTTGAGCAGTTCTTC	CASSVAGGIGFEQFF
.	TRBJ2-7	TRBV6-5	TRBD2	TGTGCCAGCAATTTACTAGCGGGGGAGTCCTACGAGCAGTACTTC	CASNLLAGESYEQYF
once	TRBJ1-5	TRBV19	.	TGTGCCAGTGCCCCAGGGTTGTCTCAGCCCCAGCATTTT	CASAPGLSQPQHF
.	TRBJ2-5	TRBV2	TRBD2	TGTGCCAGCAGTCCGGGACTAGCGAAGGAGACCCAGTACTTC	CASSPGLAKETQYF
.	TRBJ2-2	TRBV18	TRBD1	TGTGCCAGCTCACCACAGGACAGGGGGCATGGCACCGGGGAGCTGTTTTTT	CASSPQDRGHGTGELFF
.	TRBJ1-1	TRBV11-2	TRBD1	TGTGCCAGCAGCTCGATCTTCCGGGACAGAATGAACACTGAAGCTTTCTTT	CASSSIFRDRMNTEAFF
.	TRBJ1-1	TRBV2	TRBD1	TGTGCCAGCAGGATCCAACAGGGGGCGCTTGCAGCTTTCTTT	CASRIQQGALAAFF
.	TRBJ2-1	TRBV9	.	TGTGCCAGCAGCCCCTTTTCTAGCTCTACCTACAATGAGCAGTTCTTC	CASSPFSSSTYNEQFF
.	TRBJ2-7	TRBV7-9	TRBD1	TGTGCCAGCAGCTTAGTAGGGGGCATAAACGAGCAGTACTTC	CASSLVGGINEQYF
.	TRBJ2-1	TRBV7-7	TRBD2	TGTGCTAGCAGCTTGGAACCGGGACTAACAACCCACAATGAGCAGTTCTTC	CASSLEPGLTTHNEQFF
.	TRBJ2-5	TRBV2	TRBD2	TGTGCCAGCACCCCGGGACTAGCGGGGGGGAGAGAGACCCAGTACTTC	CASTPGLAGGRETQYF
.	TRBJ1-1	TRBV5-1	.	TGCGCCAGCAGCCTGGTTTTGGGGCCCCAGAACACTGAAGCTTTCTTT	CASSLVLGPQNTEAFF
.	TRBJ2-4	TRBV11-2	.	TGTGCCAGCAGCCTAGGGGGTATGTCCGGCGGGGCCAAAAACATTCAGTACTTC	CASSLGGMSGGAKNIQYF
.	TRBJ2-5	TRBV9	TRBD2	TGTGCCAGCAGCGACTCCGGGACTAGCGGAATAGAGACCCAGTACTTC	CASSDSGTSGIETQYF
.	TRBJ1-1	TRBV5-5	.	TGTGCCAGCAGCTTGGTCGGGGGTATGGGCACTGAAGCTTTCTTT	CASSLVGGMGTEAFF
.	TRBJ1-3	TRBV4-1	.	TGCGCCAGCAGCCAAGATAAGTCACAGCTCTCTGGAAACACCATATATTTT	CASSQDKSQLSGNTIYF
once	TRBJ1-2	TRBV3-1/TRBV3-2	TRBD1	TGTGCCGAGCCTGACCTCCGGGACAGGGAAGGAAATGGCTACACCTTC	CAEPDLRDREGNGYTF
.	TRBJ1-1	TRBV29-1	.	TGCAGCGTTCTCTATGTCCCCGGCGGGAACACTGAAGCTTTCTTT	CSVLYVPGGNTEAFF
.	TRBJ2-1	TRBV5-4	TRBD2	TGTGCCAGCAGCTTGGCTGGAGCGGGGAGGTACAATGAGCAGTTCTTC	CASSLAGAGRYNEQFF
.	TRBJ1-1	TRBV5-1	.	TGCGCCAGCAGCATCCGAACTACAGGGTCCCTCGGGGGGGACACTGAAGCTTTCTTT	CASSIRTTGSLGGDTEAFF
.	TRBJ1-2	TRBV25-1	TRBD1	TGTGCCAGCAGTGAATCAAAGGGGGCGGTCTATGGCTACACCTTC	CASSESKGAVYGYTF
.	TRBJ2-1	TRBV19	TRBD1	TGTGCCAGTAGCTCACTCCGGGGACAGGGGACGAATGAGCAGTTCTTC	CASSSLRGQGTNEQFF
.	TRBJ1-1	TRBV3-1/TRBV3-2	TRBD1	TGTGCCAGCAGCAGCTCGGACAGGCAAGCTTTCTTT	CASSSSDRQAFF
.	TRBJ2-1	TRBV27	TRBD2	TGTGCCAGCAGTTCCCCTGGCGGGAGAAGGGGCAATGAGCAGTTCTTC	CASSSPGGRRGNEQFF
once	TRBJ2-7	TRBV28	TRBD1	TGTGCCAGCGCACCTCCTGGGACAGGGGATAAAGAGCAGTACTTC	CASAPPGTGDKEQYF
.	TRBJ2-1	TRBV5-6	TRBD2	TGTGCCAGCAAGGATGGGACTAGCGGGTCGTACGAGCAGTTCTTC	CASKDGTSGSYEQFF
.	TRBJ1-1	TRBV27	.	TGTGCCAGCAGTCCCCCGTCGGACACTGAAGCTTTCTTT	CASSPPSDTEAFF
.	TRBJ2-7	TRBV7-6	TRBD1	TGTGCCAGCAGCCTAGGACAGGGAAACACCTACGAGCAGTACTTC	CASSLGQGNTYEQYF
few	TRBJ1-6	TRBV21-1	.	TGTGCCAGCAGCAACGACAGGGGGAGTTCACCCCTCCACTTT	CASSNDRGSSPLHF